Described below is a single T cell receptor beta chain sequence and its context. This CDR3 has 20 residues. With V trimmed by 4 bases and J by 2 bases, 15 bases remained unmatched. The germline CDR1 and CDR2 sequences are SGDLS and YYNGEE. This sample was included in a study of T cell changes during pregnancy in multiple sclerosis. TCRdb keeps only in-frame clones here, not all; method: immunoSEQ multiplex PCR. Of tens of thousands of clones in the sample, around nine tenths were seen once. The sequence came from a female donor in good health, enrolled as a control in a pregnancy study. The chain uses TRBV9 and TRBJ2-1; TRBD2 matches at 13 bases. The sequencing here drew on peripheral blood, taken in the third trimester of pregnancy. CDR3: CASSTPGLAGRGVAYNEQFF. In nucleotides, the CDR3 is TGTGCCAGCAGCACTCCGGGACTAGCGGGGAGGGGCGTCGCCTACAATGAGCAGTTCTTC.